A single sample gave rise to the 28 T cell receptor beta chains below, sequenced in a study of molecular identifiers for immune sequencing clone quantification. TCRdb recomputed calls from the PCR reads with MiXCR, one row per CDR3 protein. The repertoire holds 400,000 to 600,000 distinct CDR3 sequences, with about a fifth as singletons. The specimen sequenced was naive CD8+ T cells from blood, with Jurkat cell RNA spiked in. As for subset: FACS-sorted CD8+CD4-CCR7+CD45RA+ naive T cells. Receptors originate from a human donor in good health. Some libraries in this study had Jurkat cell RNA spiked in.

The chain is built from TRBV12-3 or TRBV12-4 and TRBJ2-3, with D possibly TRBD1 on 5 matching bases. The CDR3 has 17 residues. The V end lost 6 bases, the J end lost 2 bases, and 21 bases lay between the germline ends. The CDR3 loop reads CASSPPSVKGYTDTQYF. CDR3 nucleotide sequence: TGTGCCAGCAGCCCCCCGTCCGTGAAGGGGTACACAGATACGCAGTATTTT.

The V call is TRBV7-9, the J call TRBJ2-1; possibly TRBD1 or TRBD2 for D (5 bases each). Germline assignment: CDR1 SEHNR and CDR2 FQNEAQ (reference sequence). CDR3 length equals 16 residues. Trimming took 5 bases from V and 0 from J, leaving 14 bases between them. For the CDR3, the DNA is TGTGCCAGCAGCCCCCCGGGGCAACCCTCCTACAATGAGCAGTTCTTC. Its protein product is CASSPPGQPSYNEQFF.

The table lists this clonotype with a count of one. A much larger clone differs by one base, so this may be a read error. V gene TRBV2 combines with J gene TRBJ2-1; 9 bases fit TRBD2. In germline, CDR1 is SNHLY, CDR2 FYNNEI. Trimming at V came to 8 bases and at J to 4 bases, leaving 3 bases not matched to a gene. The CDR3 contains 13 residues. The CDR3 region is CASRTSEYNEQFF. The CDR3 coding sequence is TGTGCCAGCCGGACTAGCGAGTACAATGAGCAGTTCTTC.

This clonotype was counted only a few times. The chain combines TRBV7-9 with TRBJ1-1; D ambiguous. Germline V lookup: CDR1 SEHNR, CDR2 FQNEAQ (reference sequence). The CDR3 has 14 residues. V lost 3 bases and J lost 4, with 12 bases in between. CDR3 loop: CASSFSSSPTEAFF. CDR3 DNA: TGTGCCAGCAGCTTTTCCTCGTCCCCCACTGAAGCTTTCTTT.

Points on this clonotype: This likely stems from a read error, as it lies one base from a far larger clone. The chain carries TRBV9 and TRBJ2-7; TRBD1 agrees at 8 bases. CDR3 length: 13 residues. The germline V gene has CDR1 SGDLS and CDR2 YYNGEE. The CDR3 DNA is TGTGCCAGCAGCGTCGGACAGGGCTACGGGCAGTACTTC. Residues: CASSVGQGYGQYF.

This sequence joins TRBV13 and TRBJ2-1; D unresolved. Germline assignment: CDR1 PRHDT and CDR2 FYEKMQ (reference sequence). V was clipped by 2 bases and J by 5 bases, with 10 bases between them. The CDR3 has 14 amino acids. The CDR3 loop is CASSLWTNNNEQFF. The CDR3 nucleotides are TGTGCCAGCAGCTTATGGACGAATAACAATGAGCAGTTCTTC.

The table lists this clonotype with a few counts. The genes are TRBV7-9 and TRBJ2-6; a weak D match, TRBD2 (6 bases). The germline V and J ends were trimmed by 5 bases and 3 bases, with 14 bases remaining between them. Germline lookup yields CDR1 SEHNR and CDR2 FQNEAQ (reference sequence). The CDR3 loop spans 16 amino acids. CDR3 residues: CASSPPEGGGANVLTF. Written as DNA, the CDR3 is TGTGCCAGCAGCCCCCCGGAGGGCGGTGGGGCCAACGTCCTGACTTTC.

This clonotype came up a few times. This chain links TRBV24-1 with TRBJ2-5; no clear D gene. Germline V gene lookup returns CDR1 KGHDR and CDR2 SFDVKD. V dropped 4 bases and J dropped 2 bases, with 10 bases sitting between them. CDR3 size: 14 residues. For the CDR3, the DNA is TGTGCCACCAGTGAAGGGTTCGGGCAAGAGACCCAGTACTTC. Translating it yields CATSEGFGQETQYF.

This clonotype was counted ten times or more. The chain carries TRBV6-2 or TRBV6-3 and TRBJ1-1, with 9 nucleotides matching TRBD1. CDR3 size: 17 residues. The germline CDR1 and CDR2 sequences are MNHEY and SVGEGT. V shed 2 bases and J 4 bases; nucleotides not matched to a gene: 11. The CDR3 sequence is CASSYIRPGQGSTEAFF. In DNA form, the CDR3 reads TGTGCCAGCAGTTACATTCGCCCCGGACAGGGGAGCACTGAAGCTTTCTTT.

The sample holds many counts of this clonotype. The rearrangement uses TRBV5-1 and TRBJ2-7, with D tentatively TRBD1 or TRBD2 (5 bases each). Trimming removed 4 bases from V and 4 bases from J, with 15 bases in between. Germline values: CDR1 SGHRS, CDR2 YFSETQ. This CDR3 has 14 amino acids. DNA for the CDR3: TGCGCCAGCAGCCCCCGGGACCCCGGATACGAGCAGTACTTC. It translates to CASSPRDPGYEQYF.

This clonotype was counted ten times or more. V is TRBV12-3 or TRBV12-4 and J is TRBJ2-6; D gene unclear. The V and J ends lost 6 bases and 2 bases respectively, with 2 bases between them. The CDR3 consists of 12 residues. The CDR3 DNA reads TGTGCCAGCAGCGCTGGGGCCAACGTCCTGACTTTC. Its translation: CASSAGANVLTF.

This clonotype was seen only a few times. V and J are TRBV20-1 and TRBJ2-3, with a possible D match to TRBD1 (6 bases). The CDR3 is made up of 17 amino acids. V lost 5 bases to trimming and J lost 2 bases, with 23 bases between them. Germline V gene sequence: CDR1 DFQATT, CDR2 SNEGSKA (reference sequence). The CDR3 loop reads CSARLLGQGPLTDTQYF. The CDR3 nucleotides are TGCAGTGCTCGGCTGTTGGGGCAGGGGCCCCTCACAGATACGCAGTATTTT.

This clonotype occurred many times. The chain employs TRBV27 and TRBJ2-5; the match to TRBD1 covers 9 bases. V lost 5 bases, J lost 5 bases, and 9 bases stayed unmatched. Germline V gene data show CDR1 as MNHEY and CDR2 as SMNVEV (reference sequence). The CDR3 extends over 15 amino acids. In DNA form, the CDR3 reads TGTGCCAGCAGTCGAGAAACAGGGGGCGGCGAGACCCAGTACTTC. Residues: CASSRETGGGETQYF.

In its sample, this clonotype was seen many times. The CDR3, as DNA: TGTGCCAGCAGCCCCTACAGGGGTAGCACAGATACGCAGTATTTT. It translates to CASSPYRGSTDTQYF. This chain connects TRBV9 to TRBJ2-3; 7 nucleotides match TRBD1. With 4 bases clipped from V and 0 bases from J, the junction kept 5 bases outside the gene matches. The germline gives CDR1 SGDLS, CDR2 YYNGEE. The CDR3 extends over 15 amino acids.

The chain joins TRBV13 to TRBJ2-4, with a weak D call TRBD1 (6 bases). This CDR3 has 17 residues. V was shortened by 0 bases and J by 3 bases, with 15 bases between the two germline ends. In germline, CDR1 is PRHDT, CDR2 FYEKMQ (reference sequence). The CDR3 region has the DNA TGTGCCAGCAGCTTAGGCTTACAGGGCTTGGTCAAAAACATTCAGTACTTC. This encodes CASSLGLQGLVKNIQYF. Complete variable domain (other parts from reference TRBV13 and TRBJ2-4): AAGVIQSPRHLIKEKRETATLKCYPIPRHDTVYWYQQGPGQDPQFLISFYEKMQSDKGSIPDRFSAQQFSDYHSELNMSSLELGDSALYFCASSLGLQGLVKNIQYFGAGTRLSVL.

This clonotype was seen a handful of times. This rearrangement joins TRBV5-6 to TRBJ2-1, with TRBD1 matching 8 bases. Trimming at V came to 3 bases and at J to 8 bases, leaving 7 bases not matched to a gene. The CDR3 has 14 residues. Germline V gene lookup returns CDR1 SGHDT and CDR2 YYEEEE. The CDR3 here is CASSWGQAMDEQFF. The CDR3 DNA is TGTGCCAGCAGCTGGGGACAGGCCATGGATGAGCAGTTCTTC. Combining the CDR3 with reference TRBV5-6 and TRBJ2-1 gives the whole variable domain DAGVTQSPTHLIKTRGQQVTLRCSPKSGHDTVSWYQQALGQGPQFIFQYYEEEERQRGNFPDRFSGHQFPNYSSELNVNALLLGDSALYLCASSWGQAMDEQFFGPGTRLTVL.

This clonotype was seen once. A much larger clonotype is one base distant, so this may be a read error. The chain employs TRBV7-2 and TRBJ2-1; 7 positions agree with TRBD1. Trimming at V came to 3 bases and at J to 8 bases, leaving 7 bases not matched to a gene. This CDR3 is 14 amino acids long. The germline CDR1 and CDR2 sequences are SGHTA and FQGNSA. CDR3: CASSFVVGGYEQFF. The CDR3 nucleotides are TGTGCCAGCAGCTTCGTGGTAGGGGGCTATGAGCAGTTCTTC.

This clonotype was seen at least ten times. J is TRBJ2-1 and V is TRBV12-3 or TRBV12-4; a possible D gene is TRBD2 (6 bases). V gave up 3 bases and J gave up 7 bases, with 10 bases separating them. This CDR3 has 13 amino acids. The CDR3 coding sequence is TGTGCCAGCAGTTTTACGGAGGGGAATGAGCAGTTCTTC. This encodes CASSFTEGNEQFF.

This clonotype was seen a handful of times. The chain is built from TRBV7-8 and TRBJ2-1, with TRBD1 as a possible D gene (6 bases). The V gene's germline CDR1 is SGHVS and CDR2 FQNEAQ. Trimming took 1 base from V and 6 from J, leaving 10 bases between them. This CDR3 comprises 14 residues. The CDR3 bases are TGTGCCAGCAGCTTAGACGGACAGTTCAATGAGCAGTTCTTC. Translated: CASSLDGQFNEQFF.

The V and J genes are TRBV13 and TRBJ1-1; D uncertain. This CDR3 spans 12 amino acids. Deletions cut 6 bases from V and 1 base from J, with 6 bases between. From germline, CDR1 is PRHDT and CDR2 FYEKMQ (reference sequence). In DNA form, the CDR3 reads TGTGCCAGCAGACCCGAGAACACTGAAGCTTTCTTT. It translates to CASRPENTEAFF.

This clonotype has at least ten counts. The chain links TRBV2 to TRBJ2-7, with TRBD1 identical over 9 bases. The CDR3 is 15 amino acids. Germline-derived CDR1 and CDR2 are SNHLY and FYNNEI. V was clipped by 6 bases and J by 6 bases; unmatched bases: 12. Here the CDR3 reads CASRYQTGGALEQYF. In nucleotides, the CDR3 is TGTGCCAGCAGATATCAGACAGGGGGGGCCCTCGAGCAGTACTTC.

This clonotype was observed many times. The chain couples TRBV28 to TRBJ2-3, with D perhaps TRBD1 (5 bases). Trimming took 2 bases from V and 4 from J, leaving 13 bases between them. The CDR3 spans 15 residues. CDR1 is MDHEN, CDR2 SYDVKM, per germline. Here the CDR3 DNA reads TGTGCCAGCAGTTTAGTTGACAGCCGGGCAGATACGCAGTATTTT. Its translation is CASSLVDSRADTQYF.

This sequence joins TRBV24-1 and TRBJ2-2, with 8 bases identical to TRBD1. The germline gives CDR1 KGHDR, CDR2 SFDVKD. The CDR3 spans 13 residues. The ends lost 11 bases at V and 3 bases at J; junction bases unmatched: 4. Here the CDR3 DNA reads TGTGCCATCGGGACAGGATACACCGGGGAGCTGTTTTTT. Its translation: CAIGTGYTGELFF.

This clonotype was seen more than once but under ten times. V usage is TRBV12-3 or TRBV12-4 and J usage is TRBJ1-3; TRBD1 agrees at 7 bases. J was trimmed by 0 bases and V by 8 bases; bases with no gene match: 4. CDR3 length equals 14 residues. The CDR3 reads CASGRDSSGNTIYF. The CDR3 coding sequence is TGTGCCAGCGGCCGGGACAGCTCTGGAAACACCATATATTTT.

The gene calls are TRBV20-1 and TRBJ1-3, with 9 bases that match TRBD1. CDR1 and CDR2 (germline): DFQATT, SNEGSKA (reference sequence). With V trimmed by 0 bases and J by 0 bases, 12 bases remained unmatched. The CDR3 has 19 amino acids. The CDR3 protein is CSARDRGQGTFGSGNTIYF. The CDR3 nucleotides are TGCAGTGCTAGAGACCGCGGACAGGGGACGTTCGGCTCTGGAAACACCATATATTTT.

The chain combines TRBV7-9 with TRBJ2-3; D gene unclear. Germline V gene lookup returns CDR1 SEHNR and CDR2 FQNEAQ (reference sequence). The ends were cut back, 1 base at V and 2 bases at J, with 10 bases in the middle. The CDR3 spans 15 residues. DNA for the CDR3: TGTGCCAGCAGCTTAGTCTCTTCCCCCACAGATACGCAGTATTTT. As protein: CASSLVSSPTDTQYF.

The chain is built from TRBV7-9 and TRBJ1-5; the D is unclear. Germline lookup yields CDR1 SEHNR and CDR2 FQNEAQ (reference sequence). V dropped 1 base and J dropped 7 bases, with 11 bases sitting between them. CDR3 length equals 14 residues. The CDR3 bases are TGTGCCAGCAGCTTAGGGCAGGCGGAGCAGCCCCAGCATTTT. Protein product: CASSLGQAEQPQHF.

A word on this clonotype: With a much larger clone just one base away, this may be a read error. This chain joins TRBV20-1 and TRBJ2-4; weak D call: TRBD2 (5 bases). Germline lookup yields CDR1 DFQATT and CDR2 SNEGSKA (reference sequence). CDR3 length: 13 amino acids. Trimming cost V 2 bases and J 7 bases, with 12 bases left between them. In DNA, the CDR3 is TGCAGTGCTAGATTGGGAGATCTCAACATTCAGTACTTC. It translates to CSARLGDLNIQYF.